The TCR beta chain described here comes from a study of blood T cell repertoires in COVID-19. At the level of the study: Acute and convalescent COVID-19 specimens originated in the United States, Italy and Spain. T cells, B-cell-depleted T cells, or PBMCs provided the cDNA or gDNA that served as material.

Per the original data handling: Reference gene primer amplification yielded estimated nucleated cell counts. The repertoire was sequenced with immunoSEQ multiplex PCR; TCRdb's copy has only in-frame clones and lacks some. That table gives V, J and clone size, and the DNA gave D and trimming. The repertoire holds roughly 84,000 clones, with 85% as singletons. The length of the CDR3 is 12 residues. Trimming removed 2 bases from V and 10 bases from J, with 9 bases in between. Germline-derived CDR1 and CDR2 are LGHDT and YNNKEL (reference sequence). The specimen was peripheral blood. The chain joins TRBV3-1 (or the pseudogene TRBV3-2) to TRBJ2-1; no definite D call. The source is an elderly man with active or convalescent COVID-19. CDR3 protein: CASSQLELEQFF. The CDR3, as DNA: TGTGCCAGCAGCCAACTCGAGTTGGAGCAGTTCTTC.